This T cell receptor (beta chain) was recorded in a study of blood T cell repertoires in COVID-19. Background on the study: Acute and convalescent COVID-19 specimens originated in the United States, Italy and Spain. T cells, B-cell-depleted T cells, or PBMCs supplied cDNA or gDNA.

In germline, CDR1 is KGHSH, CDR2 LQKENI. The CDR3 is made up of 14 amino acids. V was pared by 5 bases and J by 7 bases, with 5 bases of the junction left unmatched. Per the study methods: Reference gene primer amplification in the assay estimated nucleated cell counts. Generated by immunoSEQ multiplex PCR, the TCRdb table keeps only in-frame clones and is missing some. V and J calls and clone size are those listed in that table; D and trimming were worked out from the DNA. The sample contains about 30,000 clones, about 91% of which appear only once. The receptor was isolated from a man older than 75 with acute or convalescent COVID-19. V gene TRBV18 combines with J gene TRBJ2-1; 10 bases agree with TRBD2. The sequencing input was peripheral blood. Here the CDR3 DNA reads TGTGCCAGCTCAGGAGCGGGAGGGCCGAATGAGCAGTTCTTC. Translation: CASSGAGGPNEQFF.